A single sample is the source of the 2 T cell receptor beta chains below, sequenced in a study of shared T cell receptors in the human thymus. Profiled with immunoSEQ multiplex PCR; TCRdb holds only in-frame clones, not every one. The sample gives more than 550,000 clones, roughly 88% of which show up once; over 0.008% is in the top ten. This same sample was also part of a study on human thymus T cells.

Sequenced sample: thymocytes. The receptors originated from a girl under two years old with a congenital heart defect.

This chain joins TRBV27 and TRBJ1-4; 9 positions agree with TRBD1. V lost 8 bases and J lost 7; bases outside the gene matches: 14. This CDR3 is built from 16 residues. Per germline, CDR1 MNHEY and CDR2 SMNVEV (reference sequence). For the CDR3, the DNA is TGTGCCAGCCAGACAGGTGGAGGGACAGGGTCTGAAAAACTGTTTTTT. Translation: CASQTGGGTGSEKLFF. The full variable domain, rest sourced from reference TRBV27 and TRBJ1-4, is EAQVTQNPRYLITVTGKKLTVTCSQNMNHEYMSWYRQDPGLGLRQIYYSMNVEVTDKGDVPEGYKVSRKEKRNFPLILESPSPNQTSLYFCASQTGGGTGSEKLFFGSGTQLSVL.

The chain uses TRBV4-1 and TRBJ1-1; possibly TRBD1 for D (6 bases). Trimming took 5 bases from V and 1 from J, leaving 14 bases between them. Germline lookup yields CDR1 MGHRA and CDR2 YSYEKL. This CDR3 comprises 15 residues. CDR3 residues: CASSGRDISNTEAFF. CDR3 nucleotide sequence: TGCGCCAGCAGCGGTCGGGACATATCGAACACTGAAGCTTTCTTT.